Presented here are 15 T cell receptor beta chains from one specimen sequenced in a study of radiotherapy plus CTLA-4 blockade in lung cancer (dated by TCRdb to 2016 to 2019). Libraries were built with the immunoSEQ multiplex PCR assay. TCRdb took over this immuneACCESS table, retaining in-frame rearrangements with V and J assigned. Such tables are incomplete; in checked studies, under half of the missing clones stem from an unresolved V gene, and the remainder is unexplained. This sample comprises around 45,000 clones, about 88% of them detected only once. The ten top clones hold approximately 7.8% of the sample. Here the sequenced sample was peripheral blood, taken from a patient treated with radiotherapy plus ipilimumab. These receptors came from a human donor with non-small cell lung cancer whose response to radiotherapy plus ipilimumab could not be evaluated.

The chain combines TRBV19 with TRBJ2-2, with 7 bases identical to TRBD1. CDR3 length equals 13 residues. V was clipped by 6 bases and J by 4 bases; unmatched bases: 2. Per germline, CDR1 LNHDA and CDR2 SQIVND (reference sequence). In nucleotides, the CDR3 is TGTGCCAGTAGCACAGGGGTCACCGGGGAGCTGTTTTTT. It yields the protein CASSTGVTGELFF.

This clone showed up just once. An end of the junction does not agree with germline; a read error may underlie this. The V and J genes are TRBV11-2 and TRBJ2-7; D gene unclear. Germline V lookup: CDR1 SGHAT, CDR2 FQNNGV. The CDR3 is 13 amino acids. The CDR3 loop reads CASSLGPHYERYF. CDR3 coding DNA: TGTGCCAGCAGCTTAGGCCCCCACTACGAGCGGTACTTC.

The chain couples TRBV29-1 to TRBJ2-7; 7 bases are shared with TRBD1. The CDR3 loop spans 16 amino acids. The V gene's germline CDR1 is SQVTM and CDR2 ANQGSEA. Losses at the gene ends were 1 base for V and 1 base for J; bases not matched to a gene: 10. DNA for the CDR3: TGCAGCGTTGAAGGGGTTTCATCGGGACAGTCCTACGAGCAGTACTTC. As protein: CSVEGVSSGQSYEQYF.

The chain has TRBV27 and TRBJ2-5; 8 bases align to TRBD2. Germline assignment: CDR1 MNHEY and CDR2 SMNVEV (reference sequence). J gave up 5 bases and V 2 bases, and 7 bases lay outside the gene matches. This CDR3 region has 15 residues. CDR3 DNA sequence: TGTGCCAGCAGTTTAGAGCGCGGGAGGCCCGAGACCCAGTACTTC. Translation: CASSLERGRPETQYF.

The V and J genes are TRBV7-2 and TRBJ2-2; D remains ambiguous. The germline V gene has CDR1 SGHTA and CDR2 FQGNSA. V was pared by 5 bases and J by 7 bases, with 8 bases between. The CDR3 runs to 12 residues. The CDR3 bases are TGTGCCAGCAGCGCGACTGGCGGGGAGCTGTTTTTT. Translated: CASSATGGELFF.

The CDR3: CASSLDRASSGNTIYF. The CDR3 nucleotides are TGCGCCAGCAGCTTGGACAGGGCGAGCTCTGGAAACACCATATATTTT. The J gene is TRBJ1-3, the V gene TRBV5-1; tentative D call: TRBD1 (6 bases). Trimming left V 0 bases short and J 0 bases short, with 10 bases between. The length of the CDR3 is 16 residues. CDR1 is SGHRS and CDR2 is YFSETQ in the germline V gene.

This chain joins TRBV28 and TRBJ1-2; TRBD1 might be the D (6 bases). CDR1 MDHEN and CDR2 SYDVKM come from the germline V gene. Deletions cut 4 bases from V and 3 bases from J, with 12 bases between. There are 14 residues in the CDR3. CDR3 amino acids: CASSSNRVDYGYTF. CDR3 sequence (DNA): TGTGCCAGCAGTTCCAACAGGGTGGACTATGGCTACACCTTC.

The chain uses TRBV29-1 and TRBJ2-7; D possibly corresponds to TRBD2 (6 bases). The V gene lost 4 bases and the J gene lost 0 bases, with 10 bases spanning the gap. The CDR3 totals 13 residues. Germline loops: CDR1 SQVTM, CDR2 ANQGSEA. The CDR3 region has the DNA TGCAGCGTTGGGATAGCGGACTCCTACGAGCAGTACTTC. As protein: CSVGIADSYEQYF.

This chain connects TRBV27 to TRBJ2-5; D is possibly TRBD1 (6 bases). Per the germline V gene, CDR1 is MNHEY and CDR2 is SMNVEV (reference sequence). The ends were cut back, 4 bases at V and 2 bases at J, with 20 bases in the middle. The CDR3 covers 17 residues. CDR3 DNA sequence: TGTGCCAGCAGTTACCCGCGACAGGAGCCTTTACAAGAGACCCAGTACTTC. Residues: CASSYPRQEPLQETQYF.

The chain joins TRBV19 to TRBJ2-2; 7 bases line up with TRBD2. The CDR3 runs to 16 residues. Trimming at V came to 3 bases and at J to 3 bases, leaving 7 bases not matched to a gene. CDR1 and CDR2 from the germline V gene are LNHDA and SQIVND (reference sequence). CDR3 sequence: CASSISAGADTGELFF. Here the CDR3 DNA reads TGTGCCAGTAGTATCAGTGCGGGAGCGGACACCGGGGAGCTGTTTTTT.

The chain recombines TRBV28 with TRBJ1-1, with a tentative D call TRBD1 (5 bases). CDR1 MDHEN and CDR2 SYDVKM come from the germline V gene. V was shortened by 3 bases and J by 3 bases, with 14 bases between the two germline ends. This CDR3 comprises 15 residues. The CDR3 loop reads CASSFRRGADTEAFF. The CDR3 region has the DNA TGTGCCAGCAGTTTTCGCCGCGGGGCGGACACTGAAGCTTTCTTT.

This clone appeared a single time. V is TRBV30 and J is TRBJ1-4; 7 nucleotides agree with TRBD1. Germline values: CDR1 GTSNPN, CDR2 SVGIG (reference sequence). The length of the CDR3 is 13 residues. The V and J ends lost 4 bases and 8 bases, in that order; junction bases with no gene match: 7. DNA of the CDR3: TGTGCCTGGAAAAGGGGGCGGGGAGAAAAACTGTTTTTT. It codes for CAWKRGRGEKLFF.

The V call is TRBV5-4, the J call TRBJ2-3, with TRBD1 matching 7 bases. The trim removed 5 bases at V and 0 bases at J, leaving 3 bases unmatched. Germline V gene sequence: CDR1 SGHNT, CDR2 YYREEE (reference sequence). The CDR3 is 14 amino acids. The CDR3 region has the DNA TGTGCCAGCAGATCGGGACAGAGCACAGATACGCAGTATTTT. Amino acid sequence: CASRSGQSTDTQYF.

The chain employs TRBV5-3 and TRBJ2-7; TRBD1 aligns across 10 bases. TRBV5-3 belongs to the ORF category, with a function that is uncertain. The CDR3 is made up of 16 amino acids. Unmatched junction bases numbered 10, after V lost 4 bases and J lost 3 bases. DNA for the CDR3: TGTGCCAGAAGCCGGAGACAGGGGGCCGGCTGCTACGAGCAGTACTTC. It translates to CARSRRQGAGCYEQYF.

The chain carries TRBV21-1 and TRBJ1-2; the table calls TRBD1, which could not be checked here. TRBV21-1 is a documented pseudogene. This CDR3 contains 16 residues. DNA of the CDR3: TGTGCCAGCAGCTCCCGCTGGGTCAGGGCGAACTATGGCTACACCTTC. It yields the protein CASSSRWVRANYGYTF.